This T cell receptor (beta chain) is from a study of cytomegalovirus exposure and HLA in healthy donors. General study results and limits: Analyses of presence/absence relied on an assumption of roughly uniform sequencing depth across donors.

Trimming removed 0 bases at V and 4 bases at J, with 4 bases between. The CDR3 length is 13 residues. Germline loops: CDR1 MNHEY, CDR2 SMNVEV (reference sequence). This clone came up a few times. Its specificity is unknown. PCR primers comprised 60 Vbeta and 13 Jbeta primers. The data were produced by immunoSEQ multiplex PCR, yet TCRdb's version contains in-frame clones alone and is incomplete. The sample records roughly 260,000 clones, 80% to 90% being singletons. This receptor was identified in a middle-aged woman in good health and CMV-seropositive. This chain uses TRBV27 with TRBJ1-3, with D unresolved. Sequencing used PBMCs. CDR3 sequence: CASSLSSGNTIYF. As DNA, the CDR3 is TGTGCCAGCAGTTTATCGAGCGGAAACACCATATATTTT.